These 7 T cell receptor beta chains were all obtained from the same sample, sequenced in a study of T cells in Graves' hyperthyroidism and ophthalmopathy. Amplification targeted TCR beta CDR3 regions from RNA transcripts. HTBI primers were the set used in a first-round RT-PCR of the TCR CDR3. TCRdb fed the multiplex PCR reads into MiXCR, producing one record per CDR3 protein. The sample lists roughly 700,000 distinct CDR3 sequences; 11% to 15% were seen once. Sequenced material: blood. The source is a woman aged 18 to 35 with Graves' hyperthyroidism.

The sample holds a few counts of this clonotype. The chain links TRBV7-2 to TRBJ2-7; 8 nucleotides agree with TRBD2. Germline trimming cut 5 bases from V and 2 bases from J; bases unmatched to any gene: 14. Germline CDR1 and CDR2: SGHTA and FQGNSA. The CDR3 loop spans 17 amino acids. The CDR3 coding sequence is TGTGCCAGCAGCCTAAGACTAGCGACCCCACAAACCTACGAGCAGTACTTC. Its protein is CASSLRLATPQTYEQYF.

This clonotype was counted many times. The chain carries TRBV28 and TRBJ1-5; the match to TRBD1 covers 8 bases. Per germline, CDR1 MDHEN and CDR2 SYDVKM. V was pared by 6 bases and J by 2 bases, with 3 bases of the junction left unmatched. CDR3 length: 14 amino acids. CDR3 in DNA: TGTGCCAGCAGCCAGGGGGCGGGCAATCAGCCCCAGCATTTT. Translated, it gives CASSQGAGNQPQHF.

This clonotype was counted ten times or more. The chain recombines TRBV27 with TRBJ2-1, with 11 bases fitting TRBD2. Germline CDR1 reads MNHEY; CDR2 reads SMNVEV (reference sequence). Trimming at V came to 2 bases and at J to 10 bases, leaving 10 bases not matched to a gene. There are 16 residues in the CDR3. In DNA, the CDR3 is TGTGCCAGCAGTTTAGAGCTAGCGGGAGGATTTAAAGAGCAGTTCTTC. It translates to CASSLELAGGFKEQFF.

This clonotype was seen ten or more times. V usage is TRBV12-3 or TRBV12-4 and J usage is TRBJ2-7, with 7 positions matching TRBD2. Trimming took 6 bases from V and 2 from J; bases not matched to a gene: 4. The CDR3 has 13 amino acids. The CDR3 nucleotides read TGTGCCAGCAGGCCCGGACTAGCCTACGAGCAGTACTTC. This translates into CASRPGLAYEQYF.

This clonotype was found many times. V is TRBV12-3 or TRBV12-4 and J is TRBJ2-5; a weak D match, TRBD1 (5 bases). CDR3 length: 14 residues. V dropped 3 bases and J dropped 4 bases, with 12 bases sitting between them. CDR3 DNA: TGTGCCAGCAGTTTTAGCTCAGGGCCAGAGACCCAGTACTTC. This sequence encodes CASSFSSGPETQYF.

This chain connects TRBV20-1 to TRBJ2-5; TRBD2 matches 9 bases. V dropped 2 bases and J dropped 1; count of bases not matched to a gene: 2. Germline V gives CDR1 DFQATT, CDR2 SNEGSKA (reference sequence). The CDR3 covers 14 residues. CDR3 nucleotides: TGCAGTGCTAGATCGCGGGAGGGCCAAGAGACCCAGTACTTC. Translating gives CSARSREGQETQYF.

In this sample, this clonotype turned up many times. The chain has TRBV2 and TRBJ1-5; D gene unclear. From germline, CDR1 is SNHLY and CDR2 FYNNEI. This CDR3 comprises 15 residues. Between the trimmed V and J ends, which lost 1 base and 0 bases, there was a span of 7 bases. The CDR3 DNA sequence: TGTGCCAGCAGTGAAGTACAGTATAGCAATCAGCCCCAGCATTTT. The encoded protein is CASSEVQYSNQPQHF.